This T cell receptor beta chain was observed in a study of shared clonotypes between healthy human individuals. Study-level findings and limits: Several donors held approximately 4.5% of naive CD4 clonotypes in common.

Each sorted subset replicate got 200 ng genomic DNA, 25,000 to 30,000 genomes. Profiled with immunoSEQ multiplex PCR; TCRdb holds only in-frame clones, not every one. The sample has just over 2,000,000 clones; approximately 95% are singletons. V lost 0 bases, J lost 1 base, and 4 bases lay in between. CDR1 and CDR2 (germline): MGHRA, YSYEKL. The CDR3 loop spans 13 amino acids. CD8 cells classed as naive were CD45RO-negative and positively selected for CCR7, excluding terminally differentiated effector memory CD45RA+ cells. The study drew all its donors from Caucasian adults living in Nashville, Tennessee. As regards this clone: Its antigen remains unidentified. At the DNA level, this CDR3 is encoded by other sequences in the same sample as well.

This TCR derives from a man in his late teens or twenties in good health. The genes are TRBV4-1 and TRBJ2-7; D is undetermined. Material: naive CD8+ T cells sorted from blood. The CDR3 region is CASSQEASYEQYF. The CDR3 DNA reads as TGCGCCAGCAGCCAAGAGGCGTCCTACGAGCAGTACTTC.